This T cell receptor beta chain was sequenced during a study of identical twins. Study-wide findings and caveats: Invariant T cells like MAIT and iNKT could partly confound the zero-insertion analyses. The more abundant beta clonotypes in cord blood had fewer insertions, and memory repertoires did not show this.

Each CDR3 protein gets one entry after TCRdb re-called the 5' RACE reads with MiXCR. The sample includes 1.5 million to 2 million distinct CDR3 sequences, around 33% of them seen just once. Notes on this clonotype: Its antigen is not known.

The V end lost 4 bases, the J end lost 6 bases, and 8 bases lay between the germline ends. The CDR3 has 12 amino acids. Looked up from germline, CDR1 is SGHDT and CDR2 is YYEEEE. The sample consisted of cord blood. This TCR was recovered from a newborn girl in good health. This sequence joins TRBV5-6 and TRBJ1-5; D not certain. The CDR3 DNA reads as TGTGCCAGCAGCATCGAGGGTCAGCCCCAGCATTTT. Its protein product is CASSIEGQPQHF.